These 32 T cell receptor beta chains were all obtained from the same sample, sequenced in a study of radiation and T cells in renal cell carcinoma. As for time point: blood 4 weeks post-SBRT, at nephrectomy. Indicated treatment: 15 Gy SBRT to primary tumor, nephrectomy 4 weeks later. The table came from immunoSEQ multiplex PCR; TCRdb's copy has only in-frame clones and leaves some out. Of around 180,000 clones listed, around 90% are singletons. The sample was blood, taken from a patient whose treatment included radiotherapy and nephrectomy. These receptors were obtained from a woman between 50 and 59 years old with renal cell carcinoma.

The J gene is TRBJ1-4, the V gene TRBV6-1; D not resolved. Germline V gives CDR1 MNHNS, CDR2 SASEGT. This CDR3 contains 14 residues. V lost 7 bases to trimming and J lost 8 bases, with 17 bases between them. CDR3 sequence (DNA): TGTGCCAGCACCCTAGGGAACTTGCGCGAAAAACTGTTTTTT. As protein: CASTLGNLREKLFF.

J is TRBJ1-3 and V is TRBV4-3; no clear D. The CDR3 sequence is 16 residues long. Germline assignment: CDR1 LGHNA and CDR2 YSLEER. The V and J ends lost 1 base and 0 bases respectively, with 10 bases between them. The CDR3 here is CASSQVRVGSGNTIYF. Here the CDR3 DNA reads TGCGCCAGCAGCCAAGTCCGGGTAGGCTCTGGAAACACCATATATTTT.

This clone was recorded once. The chain carries TRBV2 and TRBJ2-5; D is possibly TRBD1 (6 bases). CDR1 SNHLY and CDR2 FYNNEI come from the germline V gene. V lost 5 bases, J lost 4 bases, and 8 bases lay in between. The CDR3 spans 12 residues. CDR3 sequence: CASSPRGETQYF. In DNA form, the CDR3 reads TGTGCCAGCAGTCCCAGGGGAGAGACCCAGTACTTC. Filled out from reference TRBV2 and TRBJ2-5, the complete variable domain reads EPEVTQTPSHQVTQMGQEVILRCVPISNHLYFYWYRQILGQKVEFLVSFYNNEISEKSEIFDDQFSVERPDGSNFTLKIRSTKLEDSAMYFCASSPRGETQYFGPGTRLLVL.

A single count supports this clone. This rearrangement joins TRBV6-1 to TRBJ1-1, with TRBD1 matching 11 bases. This CDR3 has 14 amino acids. Germline V gene sequence: CDR1 MNHNS, CDR2 SASEGT. Trimming at V came to 6 bases and at J to 5 bases, leaving 5 bases not matched to a gene. The CDR3 nucleotides read TGTGCCAGCAGCCACCGGGACAGGGGGACTGAAGCTTTCTTT. It translates to CASSHRDRGTEAFF.

V gene TRBV21-1 combines with J gene TRBJ2-7; the table names TRBD1, a call not compared with the DNA. TRBV21-1 is described as a pseudogene. This CDR3 is built from 16 residues. Written as DNA, the CDR3 is TGTGCCAGCAGCCCCAAGGGACAGGGTTTTTGTTACGAGCAGTACTTC. It yields the protein CASSPKGQGFCYEQYF.

Notes on this clone: This sample includes further DNA sequences coding for the same CDR3. The chain employs TRBV9 and TRBJ1-2, with D uncertain. This CDR3 has 13 residues. The germline V gene has CDR1 SGDLS and CDR2 YYNGEE. The ends were cut back, 2 bases at V and 4 bases at J, with 9 bases in the middle. CDR3 loop: CASSVGSGYGYTF. CDR3 nucleotide sequence: TGTGCCAGCAGCGTGGGGTCTGGCTATGGCTACACCTTC.

The J gene is TRBJ1-1, the V gene TRBV6-5; TRBD1 is a possible D gene (5 bases). Germline V gene sequence: CDR1 MNHEY, CDR2 SVGAGI. Trimming removed 5 bases at V and 3 bases at J, with 16 bases between. The CDR3 loop spans 15 amino acids. The CDR3 spells CASSTLGGTDTEAFF. The CDR3 DNA sequence: TGTGCCAGCAGTACCTTGGGGGGGACGGACACTGAAGCTTTCTTT.

The chain couples TRBV6-1 to TRBJ1-1, with TRBD1 as a possible D gene (6 bases). Per germline, CDR1 MNHNS and CDR2 SASEGT. CDR3 length equals 15 residues. Between the trimmed V and J ends, which lost 6 bases and 0 bases, there was a span of 14 bases. This chain's CDR3 is CASSDTGQMNTEAFF. For the CDR3, the DNA is TGTGCCAGCAGCGACACCGGACAGATGAACACTGAAGCTTTCTTT.

V is TRBV19 and J is TRBJ1-2; D is undetermined. This CDR3 is 15 amino acids long. Per the germline V gene, CDR1 is LNHDA and CDR2 is SQIVND (reference sequence). The V and J ends lost 3 bases and 0 bases respectively, with 11 bases between them. CDR3 DNA: TGTGCCAGTAGTATGGCGGCAGACGCTAACTATGGCTACACCTTC. This codes for CASSMAADANYGYTF.

V and J are TRBV4-2 and TRBJ2-3; no clear D. Deletions cut 0 bases from V and 2 bases from J, with 6 bases between. CDR1 is LGHNA and CDR2 is YNFKEQ in the germline V gene. This CDR3 region has 14 residues. The CDR3 spells CASSQDGVTDTQYF. DNA of the CDR3: TGTGCCAGCAGCCAAGATGGGGTCACAGATACGCAGTATTTT.

This rearrangement joins TRBV6-6 to TRBJ2-1; D possibly matches TRBD1 or TRBD2 (5 bases each). Germline values: CDR1 MNHNY, CDR2 SVGAGI (reference sequence). Trimming stripped 0 bases from V and 4 bases from J, with 10 bases between. There are 15 residues in the CDR3. Written as DNA, the CDR3 is TGTGCCAGCAGTTACTCGAAGGGACGATACAATGAGCAGTTCTTC. The encoded protein is CASSYSKGRYNEQFF.

The J gene is TRBJ2-3, the V gene TRBV6-4, with a weak D call TRBD2 (7 bases). Trimming took off 0 bases at V and 1 base at J, with 8 bases between the two ends. The V gene's germline CDR1 is MRHNA and CDR2 SNTAGT. CDR3 length equals 15 residues. The DNA of the CDR3 is TGTGCCAGCAGTGACTCAGGGGGGGGCACAGATACGCAGTATTTT. It is translated as CASSDSGGGTDTQYF.

The rearrangement joins TRBV30 to TRBJ2-5; 8 positions agree with TRBD2. The V gene end was trimmed by 0 bases and the J gene end by 1 base; junction bases not matched to a gene: 4. The CDR3 covers 15 residues. CDR1 and CDR2 (germline): GTSNPN, SVGIG (reference sequence). CDR3 sequence: CAWSVGLAVQETQYF. DNA for the CDR3: TGTGCCTGGAGTGTTGGACTAGCAGTCCAAGAGACCCAGTACTTC.

Only a few counts were recorded for this clone. J is TRBJ2-5 and V is TRBV29-1; D not resolved. The length of the CDR3 is 11 residues. V shed 5 bases and J shed 2 bases, with 6 bases lying between them. Germline-derived CDR1 and CDR2 are SQVTM and ANQGSEA. The CDR3 sequence: CSVIQQETQYF. The CDR3 nucleotides read TGCAGCGTTATACAGCAAGAGACCCAGTACTTC.

CDR3 region: CASSVVPETGNNEQFF. The CDR3 DNA reads TGTGCCAGCAGCGTAGTTCCGGAAACAGGGAATAATGAGCAGTTCTTC. The V call is TRBV9, the J call TRBJ2-1; D possibly corresponds to TRBD1 (6 bases). CDR1 is SGDLS and CDR2 is YYNGEE in the germline V gene. V was shortened by 0 bases and J by 7 bases, with 17 bases between the two germline ends. CDR3 size: 16 residues.

The gene calls are TRBV5-1 and TRBJ2-3; 14 positions agree with TRBD2. J was trimmed by 5 bases and V by 7 bases; bases with no gene match: 6. The CDR3 spans 15 residues. Germline values: CDR1 SGHRS, CDR2 YFSETQ. This CDR3 reads CASGLAGGGGDTQYF. The DNA for the CDR3 is TGCGCCAGCGGACTAGCGGGGGGTGGAGGAGATACGCAGTATTTT. The full variable domain, with the rest looked up from reference TRBV5-1 and TRBJ2-3, is KAGVTQTPRYLIKTRGQQVTLSCSPISGHRSVSWYQQTPGQGLQFLFEYFSETQRNKGNFPGRFSGRQFSNSRSEMNVSTLELGDSALYLCASGLAGGGGDTQYFGPGTRLTVL.

The J gene is TRBJ1-2, the V gene TRBV4-1, with D perhaps matching TRBD1 (5 bases). The CDR3 is made up of 15 amino acids. CDR1 is MGHRA and CDR2 is YSYEKL in the germline V gene. The V end lost 4 bases, the J end lost 8 bases, and 20 bases lay between the germline ends. CDR3 sequence: CASSPPGRSRGGYTF. CDR3 in DNA: TGCGCCAGCAGCCCACCGGGACGGTCCAGAGGGGGCTACACCTTC.

In this sample, this clone turned up once. This chain uses TRBV5-4 with TRBJ1-2, with D perhaps TRBD1 (5 bases). V shed 7 bases and J shed 10 bases, with 17 bases lying between them. Germline values: CDR1 SGHNT, CDR2 YYREEE (reference sequence). The CDR3 length is 12 residues. CDR3 nucleotide sequence: TGTGCCAGCGGGGCCGTGACAGAAACCTACACCTTC. It encodes CASGAVTETYTF.

The chain has TRBV6-1 and TRBJ2-1, with a possible D match to TRBD1 (5 bases). The length of the CDR3 is 13 residues. Trimming took 3 bases from V and 8 from J, leaving 11 bases between them. CDR1 and CDR2 from the germline V gene are MNHNS and SASEGT. The CDR3 DNA reads as TGTGCCAGCAGTGAGGTGGGGCGAGATGAGCAGTTCTTC. Translated: CASSEVGRDEQFF.

CDR3 sequence: CASRMAQNEKLFF. In DNA, the CDR3 is TGTGCCAGCAGGATGGCCCAGAATGAAAAACTGTTTTTT. The V and J genes are TRBV6-1 and TRBJ1-4, with D uncertain. This CDR3 region has 13 residues. V gave up 6 bases and J gave up 5 bases, with 10 bases separating them. Germline loops: CDR1 MNHNS, CDR2 SASEGT.

The chain couples TRBV30 to TRBJ1-2; maybe TRBD1 (5 bases). From germline, CDR1 is GTSNPN and CDR2 SVGIG (reference sequence). V was clipped by 2 bases and J by 6 bases, with 13 bases between them. The length of the CDR3 is 13 residues. In nucleotides, the CDR3 is TGTGCCTGGAGTCCCAGGGATGTAGATGGCTACACCTTC. It yields the protein CAWSPRDVDGYTF. Full variable domain (missing parts from reference TRBV30 and TRBJ1-2): SQTIHQWPATLVQPVGSPLSLECTVEGTSNPNLYWYRQAAGRGLQLLFYSVGIGQISSEVPQNLSASRPQDRQFILSSKKLLLSDSGFYLCAWSPRDVDGYTFGSGTRLTVV.

The chain recombines TRBV27 with TRBJ2-1, with a possible D match to TRBD2 (6 bases). Germline V gene sequence: CDR1 MNHEY, CDR2 SMNVEV (reference sequence). This CDR3 is built from 16 residues. Trimming cost V 7 bases and J 4 bases, with 20 bases left between them. CDR3 protein: CASTSRGGTIYNEQFF. CDR3 nucleotide sequence: TGTGCCAGCACCTCTCGTGGCGGGACGATTTACAATGAGCAGTTCTTC.

The chain combines TRBV5-4 with TRBJ1-2; a weak D match, TRBD1 (6 bases). V dropped 4 bases and J dropped 4 bases, with 14 bases sitting between them. The CDR3 totals 14 residues. CDR1 is SGHNT, CDR2 YYREEE, per germline (reference sequence). DNA for the CDR3: TGTGCCAGCAGCGATGACAGGTTTTCCTATGGCTACACCTTC. Amino acids: CASSDDRFSYGYTF.

The chain is built from TRBV5-1 and TRBJ2-1; 7 nucleotides agree with TRBD2. J lost 4 bases, V lost 5 bases, and 6 bases had no gene match. The CDR3 runs to 14 residues. Germline-derived CDR1 and CDR2 are SGHRS and YFSETQ. This CDR3 reads CASRAGGGYNEQFF. The CDR3 DNA sequence: TGCGCCAGCAGGGCCGGCGGGGGTTACAATGAGCAGTTCTTC.

The rearrangement joins TRBV7-9 to TRBJ2-1; 10 nucleotides agree with TRBD2. Trimming cost V 2 bases and J 6 bases; bases outside gene matches: 4. Per the germline V gene, CDR1 is SEHNR and CDR2 is FQNEAQ (reference sequence). This CDR3 is built from 15 residues. The CDR3 DNA reads TGTGCCAGCAGCTTATCCGGGACTAGCGCCAATGAGCAGTTCTTC. This translates into CASSLSGTSANEQFF.

This clone has only one observation. The chain combines TRBV7-9 with TRBJ1-2; D ambiguous. The V gene's germline CDR1 is SEHNR and CDR2 FQNEAQ (reference sequence). V was pared by 5 bases and J by 8 bases, with 12 bases between. The CDR3 consists of 12 residues. CDR3 region: CASSGALWGYTF. CDR3 in DNA: TGTGCCAGCAGCGGCGCCCTCTGGGGCTACACCTTC.

CDR3 DNA: TGTGCCAGCAGTTTTATGACAGGGAGGGACTATGGCTACACCTTC. This codes for CASSFMTGRDYGYTF. The rearrangement links TRBV2 to TRBJ1-2; 7 bases line up with TRBD1. CDR3 length: 15 amino acids. CDR1 and CDR2 (germline): SNHLY, FYNNEI. V was pared by 5 bases and J by 3 bases, with 9 bases of the junction left unmatched.

The rearrangement links TRBV9 to TRBJ2-2; D ambiguous. The V end was cut by 0 bases, the J end by 6 bases, with 12 bases between. The CDR3 runs 15 residues. CDR1 and CDR2 (germline): SGDLS, YYNGEE. CDR3 DNA: TGTGCCAGCAGCGTAGGTACAGAGAGGTCCGGGGAGCTGTTTTTT. Translated, it gives CASSVGTERSGELFF.

The V call is TRBV11-1, the J call TRBJ1-1; D possibly corresponds to TRBD1 (6 bases). The V gene lost 5 bases and the J gene lost 3 bases, with 13 bases spanning the gap. This CDR3 contains 14 residues. Per germline, CDR1 SGHAT and CDR2 FQDESV (reference sequence). CDR3 bases: TGTGCCAGCAGCCAACAGGGTTGGTACACTGAAGCTTTCTTT. Its protein is CASSQQGWYTEAFF. The full variable domain, with the rest looked up from reference TRBV11-1 and TRBJ1-1, is EAEVAQSPRYKITEKSQAVAFWCDPISGHATLYWYRQILGQGPELLVQFQDESVVDDSQLPKDRFSAERLKGVDSTLKIQPAELGDSAMYLCASSQQGWYTEAFFGQGTRLTVV.

This clone was seen a handful of times. The chain is built from TRBV28 and TRBJ1-2; D is perhaps TRBD1 (5 bases). Per the germline V gene, CDR1 is MDHEN and CDR2 is SYDVKM. The CDR3 consists of 13 residues. Trimming took off 2 bases at V and 4 bases at J, with 8 bases between the two ends. The CDR3 sequence is CASSLLGGYGYTF. In nucleotides, the CDR3 is TGTGCCAGCAGTTTACTCGGGGGCTATGGCTACACCTTC.

The rearrangement joins TRBV5-4 to TRBJ2-2; 8 bases agree with TRBD2. Germline CDR1 SGHNT, CDR2 YYREEE (reference sequence). The CDR3 is made up of 19 amino acids. The V gene end was trimmed by 0 bases and the J gene end by 6 bases; junction bases not matched to a gene: 16. CDR3 DNA sequence: TGTGCCAGCAGCTTGGTGGGGTCCAGCGGGGGAGGGGACGCCGGGGAGCTGTTTTTT. Translation gives CASSLVGSSGGGDAGELFF.

This rearrangement joins TRBV6-5 to TRBJ2-2, with 9 bases lining up with TRBD1. In germline, CDR1 is MNHEY, CDR2 SVGAGI. The CDR3 loop spans 15 amino acids. With V trimmed by 0 bases and J by 4 bases, 0 bases remained unmatched. CDR3 coding DNA: TGTGCCAGCAGTTACTCGACAGGGGGCACCGGGGAGCTGTTTTTT. It codes for CASSYSTGGTGELFF.